The sample holds a few counts of the clone carrying this T cell receptor beta chain. Its cognate antigen is unknown. The Oncomine TCR Beta short-read assay was what sequenced the DNA obtained from cultured CD4+ T cells. TCRdb re-called the PCR reads with MiXCR, one entry per CDR3 protein. The table shows tens of thousands of distinct CDR3 sequences, with roughly 38% occurring only once. The data derive from a study of vaccination and CD4 T cells after COVID-19. The germline V gene has CDR1 LNHNV and CDR2 YYDKDF (reference sequence). The length of the CDR3 is 15 residues. V was cut by 1 base and J by 0 bases, with 7 bases left in between. Noted time point: late sampling 161 to 241 days after vaccination in a few convalescent patients. Treatment specified: roughly ten-day PBMC culture with coronavirus spike peptide pools or control peptides (ViraFEST assay).

The TCR was taken from a human donor who had recovered from COVID-19. This rearrangement joins TRBV15 to TRBJ2-4; D is perhaps TRBD1 or TRBD2 (5 bases each). Specimen: CD4+ T cells from blood, cultured in vitro, collected about 7 months after SARS-CoV-2 vaccination. CDR3 loop: CATSRGDLAKNIQYF. In DNA form, the CDR3 reads TGTGCCACCAGCAGAGGGGACCTAGCCAAAAACATTCAGTACTTC.